This TCR beta chain was obtained from a study of radiotherapy plus CTLA-4 blockade in lung cancer (dated by TCRdb to about 2018). As for the study more broadly: Objective responses were observed in 18% of enrolled patients, and disease control was achieved in around 30%.

Turning to this clone: Which antigen it targets is not known. The record has no base qualities; no much larger clone is one base away.

Reading the germline V gene gives CDR1 SGHAT and CDR2 FQNNGV. From the cysteine through the phenylalanine, the CDR3 covers 16 amino acids. Kept here is only the CDR3 DNA, which spans 48 bases and is read in frame from base 1. Trimming takes 1 base from V and 2 bases from J, and the germline ends sit 13 bases apart. The library was generated by the immunoSEQ multiplex PCR assay. TCRdb's version of the immuneACCESS table is confined to in-frame rearrangements and falls short of the full clone set. An unresolved V gene accounts for under half of the shortfall where checked; the remainder is of unknown origin. The sample includes some 33,000 clones, with over 60% observed a single time. Jointly, the top ten make up roughly 4.8% of the sample. Beyond this particular receptor, the publication reports: TCR clones derived from tumors expanded in peripheral blood after treatment with radiotherapy and ipilimumab. The strongest predictors of response were reported to be early dynamic shifts in blood T cell clones along with a rise in serum interferon-beta following radiation.

The study tested focal radiation therapy combined with CTLA-4 blockade (ipilimumab) in patients with chemo-refractory metastatic non-small-cell lung cancer. The sequencing used peripheral blood, collected from a patient treated with radiotherapy plus ipilimumab. The chain was built from TRBV11-2 and TRBJ2-3; a tentative D match to TRBD2 spans 5 bases. The TCR sequence derives from a human donor with non-small cell lung cancer whose response to radiotherapy plus ipilimumab could not be evaluated. The nucleotide sequence is given as TGTGCCAGCAGCTTAGGAGGCGGGCCCTACACAGATACGCAGTATTTT. Its translation reads: CASSLGGGPYTDTQYF.